The 32 T cell receptor beta chains presented below share a single source sample, sequenced in a study of T cells in Graves' hyperthyroidism and ophthalmopathy. There were TCR beta CDR3 regions amplified from RNA transcripts. First-round RT-PCR targeting the TCR CDR3 was performed with the HTBI primer set. TCRdb reanalysed the multiplex PCR reads using MiXCR and keeps one entry per CDR3 protein. The repertoire includes 300,000 to 400,000 distinct CDR3 sequences, approximately 14% of them detected once, and less than 20% sits in the top ten. The specimen sequenced was blood. These receptor sequences come from a woman aged 25 to 39 with Graves' ophthalmopathy.

This chain links TRBV7-2 with TRBJ2-3; D is ambiguous. This CDR3 region has 14 residues. CDR1 is SGHTA and CDR2 is FQGNSA in the germline V gene. Trimming left V 6 bases short and J 0 bases short, with 10 bases between. CDR3 amino acids: CASSLTISTDTQYF. CDR3 DNA sequence: TGTGCCAGCAGTCTTACGATTAGCACAGATACGCAGTATTTT.

This clonotype has ten or more counts. This sequence joins TRBV28 and TRBJ2-7; TRBD1 agrees at 8 bases. V was pared by 1 base and J by 0 bases, with 5 bases of the junction left unmatched. Germline V lookup: CDR1 MDHEN, CDR2 SYDVKM. The CDR3 is 16 amino acids. CDR3 in amino acids: CASSLLTGESSYEQYF. DNA of the CDR3: TGTGCCAGCAGTTTATTGACAGGGGAGAGCTCCTACGAGCAGTACTTC.

This clonotype was counted ten times or more. The chain employs TRBV11-3 and TRBJ1-6, with unresolved D. V was trimmed by 0 bases and J by 9 bases, leaving 6 bases between them. Germline CDR1 and CDR2: SGHNT and YENEEA. This CDR3 comprises 13 residues. CDR3 DNA: TGTGCCAGCAGCTTAGATAAGGTTTCACCCCTCCACTTT. This sequence encodes CASSLDKVSPLHF.

This clonotype has just a few counts. The rearrangement joins TRBV12-3 or TRBV12-4 to TRBJ1-2, with 7 bases that match TRBD1. The CDR3 has 14 amino acids. With 6 bases clipped from V and 8 bases from J, the junction kept 12 bases outside the gene matches. The CDR3 reads CASSRGGRGRGYTF. The CDR3, as DNA: TGTGCCAGCAGCAGGGGGGGCAGGGGAAGAGGCTACACCTTC.

This clonotype was observed many times. The J gene is TRBJ2-3, the V gene TRBV20-1; TRBD2 agrees at 10 bases. CDR3 size: 16 residues. The V and J ends lost 5 bases and 3 bases, in that order; junction bases with no gene match: 11. Germline V gene data show CDR1 as DFQATT and CDR2 as SNEGSKA (reference sequence). The CDR3 DNA sequence: TGCAGTGCTGAGAGTAGTAGCGGGGGGATTACAGATACGCAGTATTTT. Protein sequence: CSAESSSGGITDTQYF.

This clonotype has at least ten counts. The chain combines TRBV11-3 with TRBJ1-2, with a possible D match to TRBD1 (5 bases). The CDR3 runs to 14 residues. In germline, CDR1 is SGHNT, CDR2 YENEEA. The V and J ends lost 5 bases and 6 bases respectively, with 16 bases between them. This chain's CDR3 is CASSPQPPGNGYTF. For the CDR3, the DNA is TGTGCCAGCAGCCCACAGCCCCCAGGGAATGGCTACACCTTC.

A few counts support this clonotype. This chain joins TRBV15 and TRBJ2-5, with D uncertain. Trimming removed 6 bases at V and 1 base at J, with 12 bases between. The V gene's germline CDR1 is LNHNV and CDR2 YYDKDF (reference sequence). The CDR3 has 14 amino acids. The CDR3 region is CATRLGGLQETQYF. The CDR3 DNA is TGTGCCACCAGGCTTGGCGGCCTCCAAGAGACCCAGTACTTC.

This clonotype was counted at least ten times. The chain has TRBV6-1 and TRBJ2-3; D ambiguous. This CDR3 spans 12 amino acids. Germline CDR1 reads MNHNS; CDR2 reads SASEGT. The V and J ends lost 5 bases and 3 bases respectively, with 6 bases between them. CDR3 region: CASSTETDTQYF. The CDR3 nucleotides read TGTGCCAGCAGTACGGAGACAGATACGCAGTATTTT.

This clonotype was recorded many times. This chain uses TRBV19 with TRBJ2-3, with 8 bases identical to TRBD2. The CDR3 is 17 residues long. V shed 1 base and J 2 bases; nucleotides not matched to a gene: 8. Germline CDR1 LNHDA, CDR2 SQIVND (reference sequence). The CDR3 DNA follows: TGTGCCAGTAGTATAGTAGGCGGGGGGCTGAACACAGATACGCAGTATTTT. It encodes CASSIVGGGLNTDTQYF.

Concerning this clonotype itself: Just one base apart from a much larger clone, this may be a read error. This chain uses TRBV6-1 with TRBJ1-5; TRBD1 might be the D (6 bases). Germline V CDR1 and CDR2: MNHNS, SASEGT. This CDR3 spans 16 amino acids. The V gene lost 0 bases and the J gene lost 4 bases, with 13 bases spanning the gap. Written as DNA, the CDR3 is TGTGCCAGCAGTGAAGCATGGGGGGCGCGGAATCAGCCCCAGCATTTT. Encoded protein: CASSEAWGARNQPQHF.

This clonotype occurred a few times. The V call is TRBV2, the J call TRBJ1-6; 7 nucleotides align to TRBD1. The germline V gene has CDR1 SNHLY and CDR2 FYNNEI. CDR3 length equals 15 residues. V gave up 1 base and J gave up 6 bases; unmatched junction bases: 3. The CDR3 coding sequence is TGTGCCAGCAGTGAAGGAGGGGGCCGTAATTCACCCCTCCACTTT. Encoded protein: CASSEGGGRNSPLHF.

This clonotype was detected many times. This chain links TRBV3-1 with TRBJ1-1; no definite D call. This CDR3 is built from 14 residues. The germline V and J ends were trimmed by 5 bases and 6 bases, with 16 bases remaining between them. Germline loops: CDR1 LGHDT, CDR2 YNNKEL (reference sequence). CDR3: CASSFTGPAAEAFF. DNA for the CDR3: TGTGCCAGCAGCTTTACCGGACCTGCCGCTGAAGCTTTCTTT.

This clonotype was picked up many times. The J gene is TRBJ2-5, the V gene TRBV6-1, with TRBD2 identical over 7 bases. CDR3 length: 14 residues. Germline lookup yields CDR1 MNHNS and CDR2 SASEGT. The ends lost 3 bases at V and 5 bases at J; junction bases unmatched: 6. The CDR3 region is CASSEGAGSETQYF. For the CDR3, the DNA is TGTGCCAGCAGTGAGGGAGCGGGGAGTGAGACCCAGTACTTC.

The table lists this clonotype with many counts. The V call is TRBV7-9, the J call TRBJ2-7; 10 bases are shared with TRBD1. There are 16 residues in the CDR3. The J segment lost 3 bases and the V segment lost 6 bases, leaving 11 bases of the junction unmatched. Germline values: CDR1 SEHNR, CDR2 FQNEAQ (reference sequence). The CDR3 sequence is CASSSGTGVLVYEQYF. The DNA of the CDR3 is TGTGCCAGCAGTTCCGGGACAGGGGTCTTAGTCTACGAGCAGTACTTC.

Only a few counts were recorded for this clonotype. This chain links TRBV19 with TRBJ2-3; D is possibly TRBD1 (5 bases). The V gene lost 7 bases and the J gene lost 5 bases, with 16 bases spanning the gap. The CDR3 is 14 residues long. From germline, CDR1 is LNHDA and CDR2 SQIVND (reference sequence). CDR3 sequence reads: CASTHRTFQDTQYF. CDR3 coding DNA: TGTGCCAGTACCCATCGGACATTTCAAGATACGCAGTATTTT. Based on the CDR3 plus reference TRBV19 and TRBJ2-3, the full variable domain is DGGITQSPKYLFRKEGQNVTLSCEQNLNHDAMYWYRQDPGQGLRLIYYSQIVNDFQKGDIAEGYSVSREKKESFPLTVTSAQKNPTAFYLCASTHRTFQDTQYFGPGTRLTVL.

This clonotype came up a few times. The chain couples TRBV27 to TRBJ2-7, with 15 bases identical to TRBD2. Germline CDR1 is MNHEY and CDR2 is SMNVEV (reference sequence). CDR3 length: 20 residues. The V segment lost 1 base and the J segment 4 bases; nucleotides outside the gene matches: 14. The CDR3 reads CASSLFTQGTSGGLLYEQYF. CDR3 DNA sequence: TGTGCCAGCAGTTTATTCACTCAAGGGACTAGCGGGGGGCTTTTGTACGAGCAGTACTTC.

This clonotype was detected ten times or more. V gene TRBV20-1 combines with J gene TRBJ2-7; D is uncertain. CDR1 is DFQATT and CDR2 is SNEGSKA in the germline V gene (reference sequence). The CDR3 contains 14 residues. V shed 0 bases and J shed 3 bases, with 12 bases lying between them. CDR3 residues: CSARDQAAGYEQYF. CDR3 DNA: TGCAGTGCTAGAGATCAAGCAGCAGGCTACGAGCAGTACTTC.

The chain links TRBV9 to TRBJ1-4; D is unclear. This CDR3 comprises 15 residues. Trimming pared 1 base from V and 8 bases from J, leaving 15 bases between. In germline, CDR1 is SGDLS, CDR2 YYNGEE. The CDR3 loop reads CASSVSVGRQEKLFF. The DNA for the CDR3 is TGTGCCAGCAGCGTAAGCGTAGGGAGGCAGGAAAAACTGTTTTTT.

This clonotype was detected ten times or more. The junction shows a germline mismatch at one end, possibly a read error. The chain combines TRBV2 with TRBJ2-1; 11 positions match TRBD2. Germline CDR1 SNHLY, CDR2 FYNNEI. The CDR3 has 17 amino acids. In DNA, the CDR3 is TGTGCCAGCAGCGAAGCGACTAGCGGGGAGCCTTACAATGAGCAGTTCTTC. Amino acids: CASSEATSGEPYNEQFF.

In this sample, this clonotype turned up many times. The V gene is TRBV20-1, the J gene TRBJ2-1; 9 bases fit TRBD2. CDR1 is DFQATT and CDR2 is SNEGSKA in the germline V gene (reference sequence). With 1 base clipped from V and 5 bases from J, the junction kept 12 bases outside the gene matches. The CDR3 is 17 amino acids. DNA of the CDR3: TGCAGTGCTAGAGTGAGGCGGGGGGGCCCTTTACACAATGAGCAGTTCTTC. This sequence encodes CSARVRRGGPLHNEQFF.

This clonotype was seen many times. The chain couples TRBV20-1 to TRBJ1-1; maybe TRBD1 (5 bases). The germline V gene encodes CDR1 DFQATT and CDR2 SNEGSKA (reference sequence). This CDR3 spans 15 amino acids. Deletions cut 1 base from V and 4 bases from J, with 16 bases between. DNA for the CDR3: TGCAGTGCTAGAGTGGCAGGGTCTTTGATCACTGAAGCTTTCTTT. It encodes CSARVAGSLITEAFF.

This clonotype was seen only once. This chain joins TRBV7-8 and TRBJ1-5; perhaps TRBD1 as D (6 bases). The CDR3 extends over 17 amino acids. The V and J ends lost 4 bases and 0 bases respectively, with 16 bases between them. Germline lookup yields CDR1 SGHVS and CDR2 FQNEAQ. The CDR3 DNA is TGTGCCAGCAGCTCCCCAGCCGACAGGTATAGCAATCAGCCCCAGCATTTT. Protein: CASSSPADRYSNQPQHF.

This clonotype has ten or more counts. The genes are TRBV5-4 and TRBJ2-1, with 7 bases lining up with TRBD2. The junction had 11 bases not matched to a gene; V was cut back by 4 bases and J by 7 bases. The CDR3 runs 15 residues. The germline V gene has CDR1 SGHNT and CDR2 YYREEE (reference sequence). CDR3 loop: CASSLRGVLRNEQFF. CDR3 nucleotides: TGTGCCAGCAGCCTCCGGGGGGTATTGAGGAATGAGCAGTTCTTC.

The rearrangement joins TRBV4-2 to TRBJ2-2; the match to TRBD2 covers 10 bases. V shed 0 bases and J 7 bases; nucleotides not matched to a gene: 20. Germline loops: CDR1 LGHNA, CDR2 YNFKEQ. This CDR3 has 21 amino acids. The CDR3 coding sequence is TGTGCCAGCAGCCAAGACAGTCCGGAGACTAGCGGGTCCCCCTCCGACGGGGAGCTGTTTTTT. Protein sequence: CASSQDSPETSGSPSDGELFF.

This clonotype was seen many times. This chain connects TRBV10-3 to TRBJ2-3, with D possibly being TRBD2 (7 bases). V lost 3 bases, J lost 4 bases, and 11 bases lay in between. The germline V gene has CDR1 ENHRY and CDR2 SYGVKD. This CDR3 comprises 14 residues. The CDR3 nucleotides read TGTGCCATCAGTGACGAGGGGGGGCCAGATACGCAGTATTTT. Protein product: CAISDEGGPDTQYF.

In the case of this clonotype: A much larger clone differs by one base, so this may be a read error. The chain employs TRBV7-9 and TRBJ2-1; D not certain. Germline V lookup: CDR1 SEHNR, CDR2 FQNEAQ (reference sequence). The length of the CDR3 is 11 residues. The germline V and J ends were trimmed by 5 bases and 10 bases, with 9 bases remaining between them. CDR3 loop: CASSTNGEQFF. The CDR3 DNA is TGTGCCAGCAGCACGAACGGGGAGCAGTTCTTC.

Concerning this clonotype: Germline and junction disagree at one end, which may indicate a read error. The chain links TRBV30 to TRBJ1-3; 8 nucleotides line up with TRBD1. CDR1 and CDR2 (germline): GTSNPN, SVGIG (reference sequence). The CDR3 runs 16 residues. CDR3 residues: CARRHRGIVSGNTVYF. The DNA for the CDR3 is TGTGCCCGGAGACACAGGGGGATTGTCTCTGGAAACACCGTATATTTT.

Regarding this clonotype: Just one base apart from a much larger clone, this may be a read error. CDR3 nucleotide sequence: TGCAGTGCTCTGCCGGGACAGAGGTTGTGGACCTTC. It yields the protein CSALPGQRLWTF. This chain links TRBV20-1 with TRBJ1-2, with TRBD1 matching 7 bases. The V gene's germline CDR1 is DFQATT and CDR2 SNEGSKA (reference sequence). Trimming took 5 bases from V and 14 from J; bases not matched to a gene: 14. The CDR3 extends over 12 amino acids.

The sample holds many counts of this clonotype. The chain has TRBV15 and TRBJ2-7; D possibly corresponds to TRBD2 (7 bases). This CDR3 has 15 residues. From germline, CDR1 is LNHNV and CDR2 YYDKDF (reference sequence). Trimming took 4 bases from V and 3 from J, leaving 16 bases between them. The DNA for the CDR3 is TGTGCCACCAGCAACGAGGCGGGGGCAATCTACGAGCAGTACTTC. Translation gives CATSNEAGAIYEQYF.

This clonotype appeared many times. This rearrangement joins TRBV12-3 or TRBV12-4 to TRBJ1-1, with D maybe TRBD1 (6 bases). The CDR3 totals 13 residues. The V gene lost 3 bases and the J gene lost 5 bases, with 10 bases spanning the gap. In nucleotides, the CDR3 is TGTGCCAGCAGTTTCACAGGGAGGACTGAAGCTTTCTTT. This encodes CASSFTGRTEAFF.

The chain uses TRBV20-1 and TRBJ1-1, with a weak D call TRBD1 (5 bases). CDR1 is DFQATT and CDR2 is SNEGSKA in the germline V gene (reference sequence). The CDR3 sequence is 17 residues long. Trimming left V 5 bases short and J 1 base short, with 23 bases between. The CDR3 sequence: CSAAAGGQGVWNTEAFF. DNA for the CDR3: TGCAGTGCTGCCGCGGGAGGCCAGGGTGTGTGGAACACTGAAGCTTTCTTT.

The chain links TRBV16 to TRBJ1-1; D gene unclear. The CDR3 length is 17 residues. The germline V and J ends were trimmed by 4 bases and 3 bases, with 21 bases remaining between them. CDR1 is KGHSY, CDR2 FQNENV, per germline. As DNA, the CDR3 is TGTGCCAGCAGCCCCCCACTGAATTTGGGTTGGCACACTGAAGCTTTCTTT. Translating it yields CASSPPLNLGWHTEAFF.